This is a list of T cell receptor beta chains from one sample in a study of blood T cell repertoires in COVID-19. Some clones are missing from TCRdb's copy, which holds only in-frame ones; the method was immunoSEQ multiplex PCR. The data show 43,000 or so clones, around 86% seen once. The sample consisted of peripheral blood. The source is a man in his 60s with active or convalescent COVID-19. Both conserved end residues are part of each CDR3.

j_call,v_call,cdr3_aa
TRBJ2-5,TRBV18,CASSELRETQYF
TRBJ1-4,TRBV2,CASWRTGANEKLFF
TRBJ1-5,TRBV5-6,CASSLGQGVDSNQPQHF
TRBJ1-5,TRBV6-1,CASSEHRGTNQPQHF
TRBJ2-1,TRBV7-3,CASSLNGGSSYNEQFF
TRBJ1-1,TRBV19,CASSNPYRGRTEAFF
TRBJ1-4,TRBV7-6,CASSLWGPGEKLFF
TRBJ2-5,TRBV7-2,CASSLQGLETQYF
TRBJ2-7,TRBV2,CASRNRGEQYF
TRBJ2-7,TRBV9,CASSVGTGGPYEQYF
TRBJ2-5,TRBV5-1,CASSLVGLAGAWETQYF
TRBJ1-4,TRBV2,CASTEAPFATNEKLFF
TRBJ1-2,TRBV18,CASSLGEQYGYTF
TRBJ2-7,TRBV7-8,CASSLRVFRGNSPYEQYF
TRBJ1-1,TRBV5-1,CASSLAGWSEAFF
TRBJ1-6,TRBV2,CASSELGQVPSPLHF
TRBJ2-7,TRBV14,CASSPWTSGAYKQYF
TRBJ2-1,TRBV11-2,CASSRRTGRDNEQFF
TRBJ1-5,TRBV5-6,CASSTGQGGNQPQHF
TRBJ2-7,TRBV5-4,CASSLASGGPRGGYEQYF
TRBJ2-5,TRBV25-1,CASRGTGEETQYF
TRBJ2-1,TRBV7-9,CASSPQLREQFF
TRBJ1-4,TRBV11-1,CASSPLATNEKLFF
TRBJ2-5,TRBV18,CASSPPGQQETQYF
TRBJ1-5,TRBV2,CASSEALRVSQPQHF
TRBJ2-2,TRBV5-8,CASSPLTGELFF
TRBJ1-4,TRBV20-1,CSATIFEKLFF
TRBJ1-3,TRBV10-3,CAISESGYPSTIYF
TRBJ1-1,TRBV19,CASSISLREAFF
TRBJ1-6,TRBV7-6,CASSLTGGSSPLHF
TRBJ1-4,TRBV19,CASSTTGSTNEKLFF
TRBJ2-7,TRBV7-9,CASSSTRENSYEQYF
TRBJ1-1,TRBV7-3,CASRRTPNTEAFF
TRBJ2-2,TRBV10-3,CATNTPGQTNTGELFF
TRBJ1-2,TRBV5-5,CASRSSLGRANYGYTF
TRBJ2-7,TRBV6-6,CASKDGGRYEQYF
TRBJ1-1,TRBV11-1,CASSSIQGFTEAFF
TRBJ1-1,TRBV5-1,CASSWSPGSPADEAFF
TRBJ2-1,TRBV6-2/TRBV6-3,CASSDGRGIYNEQFF
TRBJ2-3,TRBV5-1,CASSWSGGGADTQYF
TRBJ1-3,TRBV6-4,CASSESSGNTIYF
TRBJ2-7,TRBV7-9,CASSPTRGPYEQYF
TRBJ1-6,TRBV11-3,CASSVGSGTGYSPLHF
TRBJ1-1,TRBV3-1/TRBV3-2,CASSQVPTRVTEAFF
TRBJ1-2,TRBV5-1,CASSPQQGRLANYGYTF
TRBJ2-3,TRBV27,CASKQGYTQYF
TRBJ1-2,TRBV28,CASSLTVNPGYGYTF
TRBJ2-5,TRBV9,CASSGIQGRETQYF
TRBJ1-1,TRBV6-6,CASTTDRVGTEAFF